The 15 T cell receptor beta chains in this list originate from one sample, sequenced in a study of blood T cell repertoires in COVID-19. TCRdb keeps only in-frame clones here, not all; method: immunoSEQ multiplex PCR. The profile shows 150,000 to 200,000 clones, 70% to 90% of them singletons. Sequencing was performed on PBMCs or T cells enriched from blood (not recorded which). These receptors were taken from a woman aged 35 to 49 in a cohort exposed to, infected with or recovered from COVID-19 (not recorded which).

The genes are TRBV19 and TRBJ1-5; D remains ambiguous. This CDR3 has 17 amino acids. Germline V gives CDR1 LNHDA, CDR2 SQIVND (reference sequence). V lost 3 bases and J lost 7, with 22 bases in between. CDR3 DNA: TGTGCCAGTAGTATGGTACCGTTGACCCTAGGCGGGCAGCCCCAGCATTTT. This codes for CASSMVPLTLGGQPQHF.

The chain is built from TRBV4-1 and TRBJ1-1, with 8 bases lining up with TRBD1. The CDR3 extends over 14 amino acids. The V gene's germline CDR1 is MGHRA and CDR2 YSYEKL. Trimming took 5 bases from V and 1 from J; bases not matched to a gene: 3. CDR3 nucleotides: TGCGCCAGCAGCGGACAGGGCAGGAACACTGAAGCTTTCTTT. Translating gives CASSGQGRNTEAFF.

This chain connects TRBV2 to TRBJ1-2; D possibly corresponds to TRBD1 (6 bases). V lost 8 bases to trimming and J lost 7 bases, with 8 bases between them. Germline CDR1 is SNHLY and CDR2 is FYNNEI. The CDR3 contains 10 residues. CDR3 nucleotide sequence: TGTGCCAGCCTAGGGGGTGGCTACACCTTC. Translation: CASLGGGYTF.

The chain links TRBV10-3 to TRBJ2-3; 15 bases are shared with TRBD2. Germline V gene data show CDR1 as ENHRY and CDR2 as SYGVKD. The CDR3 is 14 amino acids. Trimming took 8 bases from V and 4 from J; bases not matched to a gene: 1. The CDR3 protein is CAIGLAGGADTQYF. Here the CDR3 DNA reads TGTGCCATCGGACTAGCGGGAGGGGCAGATACGCAGTATTTT.

The CDR3 is CATSAAGQGQPQHF. CDR3 nucleotide sequence: TGTGCCACCTCCGCGGCAGGGCAAGGTCAGCCCCAGCATTTT. The rearrangement uses TRBV24-1 and TRBJ1-5; TRBD1 is a possible D gene (5 bases). Per germline, CDR1 KGHDR and CDR2 SFDVKD. The CDR3 loop spans 14 amino acids. Trimming cost V 9 bases and J 6 bases, with 17 bases left between them.

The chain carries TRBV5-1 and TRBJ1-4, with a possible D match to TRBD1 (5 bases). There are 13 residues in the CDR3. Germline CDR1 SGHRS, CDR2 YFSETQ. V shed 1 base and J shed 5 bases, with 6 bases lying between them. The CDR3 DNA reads TGCGCCAGCAGCTTGAACAGGAATGAAAAACTGTTTTTT. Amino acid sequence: CASSLNRNEKLFF.

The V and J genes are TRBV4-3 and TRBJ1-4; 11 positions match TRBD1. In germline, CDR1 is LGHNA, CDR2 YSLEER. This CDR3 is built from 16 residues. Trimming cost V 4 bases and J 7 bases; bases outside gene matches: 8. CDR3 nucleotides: TGCGCCAGCAGCCTCCGGGTGGGGACAGGGGGTGAAAAACTGTTTTTT. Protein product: CASSLRVGTGGEKLFF.

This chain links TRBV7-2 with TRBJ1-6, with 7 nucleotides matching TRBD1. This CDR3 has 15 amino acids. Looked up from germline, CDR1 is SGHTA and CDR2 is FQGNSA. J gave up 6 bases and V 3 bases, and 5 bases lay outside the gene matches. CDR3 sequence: CASSLDRWANSPLHF. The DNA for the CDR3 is TGTGCCAGCAGCTTGGACAGGTGGGCTAATTCACCCCTCCACTTT.

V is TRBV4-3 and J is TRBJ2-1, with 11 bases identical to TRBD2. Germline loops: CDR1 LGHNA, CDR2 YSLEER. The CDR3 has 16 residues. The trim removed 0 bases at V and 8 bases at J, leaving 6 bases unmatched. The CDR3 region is CASSQDLLAGGYEQFF. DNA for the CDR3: TGCGCCAGCAGCCAAGATCTGCTAGCGGGAGGCTATGAGCAGTTCTTC.

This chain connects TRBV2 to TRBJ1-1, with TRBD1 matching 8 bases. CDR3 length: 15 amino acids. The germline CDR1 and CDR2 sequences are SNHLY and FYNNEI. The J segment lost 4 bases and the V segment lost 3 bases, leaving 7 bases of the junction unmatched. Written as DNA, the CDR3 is TGTGCCAGCAGTGAGTCGACAGGGGAATCCACTGAAGCTTTCTTT. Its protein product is CASSESTGESTEAFF.

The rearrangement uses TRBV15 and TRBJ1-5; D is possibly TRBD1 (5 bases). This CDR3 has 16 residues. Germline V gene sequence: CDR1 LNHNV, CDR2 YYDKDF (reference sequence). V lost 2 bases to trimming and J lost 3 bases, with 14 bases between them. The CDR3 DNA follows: TGTGCCACCAGCAGAATAGGGGAAGATCCCAATCAGCCCCAGCATTTT. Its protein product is CATSRIGEDPNQPQHF.

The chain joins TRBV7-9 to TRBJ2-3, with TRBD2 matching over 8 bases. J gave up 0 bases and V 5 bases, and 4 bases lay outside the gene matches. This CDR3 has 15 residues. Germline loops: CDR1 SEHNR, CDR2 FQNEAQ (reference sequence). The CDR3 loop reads CASSQSSGSTDTQYF. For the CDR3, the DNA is TGTGCCAGCAGCCAATCTAGCGGGAGCACAGATACGCAGTATTTT.

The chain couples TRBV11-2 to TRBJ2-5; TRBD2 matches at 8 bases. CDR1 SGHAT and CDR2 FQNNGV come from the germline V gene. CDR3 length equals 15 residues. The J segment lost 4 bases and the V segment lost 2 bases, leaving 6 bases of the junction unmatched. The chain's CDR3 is CASSLWGAGAETQYF. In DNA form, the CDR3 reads TGTGCCAGCAGCTTATGGGGAGCGGGGGCAGAGACCCAGTACTTC.

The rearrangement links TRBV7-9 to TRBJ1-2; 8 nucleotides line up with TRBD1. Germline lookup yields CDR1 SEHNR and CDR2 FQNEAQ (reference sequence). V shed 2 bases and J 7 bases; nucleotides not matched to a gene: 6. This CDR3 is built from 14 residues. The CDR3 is CASSLLGQASGYTF. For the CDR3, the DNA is TGTGCCAGCAGCTTATTGGGACAGGCTTCTGGCTACACCTTC.

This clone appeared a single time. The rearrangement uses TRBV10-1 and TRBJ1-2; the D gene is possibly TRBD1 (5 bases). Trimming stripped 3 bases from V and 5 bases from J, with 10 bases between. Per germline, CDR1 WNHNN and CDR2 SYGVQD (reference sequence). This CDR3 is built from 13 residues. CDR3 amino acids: CASSEGESYGYTF. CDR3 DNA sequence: TGCGCCAGCAGTGAAGGGGAAAGTTATGGCTACACCTTC.